Below are 22 T cell receptor beta chains sequenced from a single sample in a study of T-cell memory formation after mild COVID-19. TCRdb re-called the 5' RACE reads through MiXCR, storing one row per CDR3 protein. The sample contains a few hundred thousand distinct CDR3 sequences, around 25% of which appear only once. The sample consisted of PBMCs or a T cell subset sorted from them (not recorded which). The receptors stem from an adult woman who had mild COVID-19 (a few samples of this study predate the infection). Cell type and time point are not known.

V gene TRBV24-1 combines with J gene TRBJ2-2; the match to TRBD2 covers 10 bases. CDR1 KGHDR and CDR2 SFDVKD come from the germline V gene. The CDR3 spans 16 residues. Trimming removed 4 bases from V and 4 bases from J; junction bases left unmatched: 5. CDR3 nucleotide sequence: TGTGCCACCAGTGACGCTAGCGGGAGTCGCACCGGGGAGCTGTTTTTT. Its translation: CATSDASGSRTGELFF.

This clonotype was found a few times. The chain links TRBV6-6 to TRBJ1-2, with TRBD1 as a possible D gene (5 bases). Germline V gene data show CDR1 as MNHNY and CDR2 as SVGAGI (reference sequence). This CDR3 comprises 13 residues. Trimming stripped 8 bases from V and 2 bases from J, with 12 bases between. CDR3 nucleotide sequence: TGTGCCAGCTCCCCAGGGATCAACTATGGCTACACCTTC. Its translation is CASSPGINYGYTF.

V usage is TRBV5-1 and J usage is TRBJ2-3; TRBD2 aligns across 16 bases. V trimming: 5 bases; J trimming: 2 bases; junction bases outside the gene matches: 14. The CDR3 contains 20 residues. Per the germline V gene, CDR1 is SGHRS and CDR2 is YFSETQ. In DNA form, the CDR3 reads TGCGCCAGCAGGGGAAGGGGGACTAGCGGGAGGGCCCTCCTCACAGATACGCAGTATTTT. It specifies CASRGRGTSGRALLTDTQYF.

The CDR3 spells CATSRGRTSVYNEQFF. The CDR3 coding sequence is TGTGCCACCAGCAGAGGCCGGACATCCGTCTACAATGAGCAGTTCTTC. The genes are TRBV15 and TRBJ2-1, with D perhaps matching TRBD1 (5 bases). Deletions cut 1 base from V and 3 bases from J, with 13 bases between. CDR1 and CDR2 (germline): LNHNV, YYDKDF (reference sequence). The CDR3 totals 16 residues.

This chain uses TRBV20-1 with TRBJ1-5, with TRBD1 as a possible D gene (5 bases). CDR3 length equals 15 residues. The germline V gene has CDR1 DFQATT and CDR2 SNEGSKA (reference sequence). Trimming pared 0 bases from V and 7 bases from J, leaving 16 bases between. The CDR3 DNA follows: TGCAGTGCTAGAGATTCCTTAGGGACGGGCCAGCCCCAGCATTTT. It codes for CSARDSLGTGQPQHF.

This chain uses TRBV7-2 with TRBJ2-3; D is perhaps TRBD2 (6 bases). The CDR3 spans 11 residues. The germline gives CDR1 SGHTA, CDR2 FQGNSA. V was trimmed by 7 bases and J by 9 bases, leaving 11 bases between them. In DNA form, the CDR3 reads TGTGCCAGCACGATAGCGGAGACGCAGTATTTT. Translated, it gives CASTIAETQYF.

The DNA for the CDR3 is TGTGCCAGCAGCCAGGGAGAGGCTAGGGCCCAGTACTTC. It codes for CASSQGEARAQYF. This sequence joins TRBV3-1 and TRBJ2-5; TRBD2 is a possible D gene (5 bases). Germline V gene sequence: CDR1 LGHDT, CDR2 YNNKEL (reference sequence). V was shortened by 3 bases and J by 9 bases, with 14 bases between the two germline ends. The CDR3 runs 13 residues.

The chain links TRBV7-9 to TRBJ2-1; D possibly corresponds to TRBD1 (5 bases). Trimming took 1 base from V and 0 from J, leaving 10 bases between them. Germline V gene lookup returns CDR1 SEHNR and CDR2 FQNEAQ (reference sequence). CDR3 size: 16 residues. CDR3 coding DNA: TGTGCCAGCAGCTTAGAACAGGCCCCCTCCTACAATGAGCAGTTCTTC. Amino acid sequence: CASSLEQAPSYNEQFF.

This clonotype has a handful of counts. J is TRBJ1-1 and V is TRBV12-3 or TRBV12-4, with D maybe TRBD1 (5 bases). The V end lost 2 bases, the J end lost 3 bases, and 10 bases lay between the germline ends. The CDR3 sequence is 14 residues long. CDR3 bases: TGTGCCAGCAGTTTAAAGGCAGGGTACACTGAAGCTTTCTTT. It specifies CASSLKAGYTEAFF.

The chain has TRBV5-1 and TRBJ2-1; TRBD1 aligns across 8 bases. The V and J ends lost 5 bases and 6 bases, in that order; junction bases with no gene match: 10. Germline V gene data show CDR1 as SGHRS and CDR2 as YFSETQ. The CDR3 runs 15 residues. CDR3 bases: TGCGCCAGCAGTATCCGGGTGGACAGGGCCAATGAGCAGTTCTTC. Protein: CASSIRVDRANEQFF.

J is TRBJ1-5 and V is TRBV19; 9 positions agree with TRBD1. The CDR3 sequence is 15 residues long. Trimming removed 4 bases from V and 6 bases from J; junction bases left unmatched: 7. CDR1 and CDR2 from the germline V gene are LNHDA and SQIVND (reference sequence). CDR3 DNA: TGTGCCAGTAGTACTACAGGGGGCGCATCTCAGCCCCAGCATTTT. Residues: CASSTTGGASQPQHF.

This clonotype was counted only a few times. CDR3 sequence reads: CASSSTGFYEQYF. For the CDR3, the DNA is TGTGCCAGCAGTTCAACAGGGTTCTACGAGCAGTACTTC. The genes are TRBV6-5 and TRBJ2-7; weak D call: TRBD1 (6 bases). The CDR3 is 13 amino acids. The V end was cut by 4 bases, the J end by 3 bases, with 10 bases between. Germline V CDR1 and CDR2: MNHEY, SVGAGI.

The rearrangement uses TRBV12-3 or TRBV12-4 and TRBJ2-1, with 10 bases matching TRBD2. The CDR3 runs to 18 residues. V lost 6 bases to trimming and J lost 7 bases; unmatched junction nucleotides: 18. The CDR3 DNA reads TGTGCCAGCAGCCCAGGGGGTGGAAGCGGGAGGGGGAGGAATGAGCAGTTCTTC. As protein: CASSPGGGSGRGRNEQFF.

Many counts were recorded for this clonotype. V and J are TRBV7-3 and TRBJ2-7; a possible D gene is TRBD2 (6 bases). This CDR3 has 13 amino acids. Germline CDR1 SGHTA, CDR2 FQGTGA. Trimming took off 2 bases at V and 4 bases at J, with 9 bases between the two ends. The CDR3 is CASSLLRGYEQYF. CDR3 in DNA: TGTGCCAGCAGCTTATTACGGGGGTACGAGCAGTACTTC. Full variable domain (remainder filled in from reference TRBV7-3 and TRBJ2-7): GAGVSQTPSNKVTEKGKYVELRCDPISGHTALYWYRQSLGQGPEFLIYFQGTGAADDSGLPNDRFFAVRPEGSVSTLKIQRTERGDSAVYLCASSLLRGYEQYFGPGTRLTVT.

The chain links TRBV19 to TRBJ2-7; D is possibly TRBD1 (5 bases). Trimming pared 3 bases from V and 0 bases from J, leaving 12 bases between. Germline V lookup: CDR1 LNHDA, CDR2 SQIVND (reference sequence). The CDR3 runs to 15 residues. CDR3 nucleotides: TGTGCCAGTAGTATCCAGGGTCGGAGCTCCTACGAGCAGTACTTC. Protein: CASSIQGRSSYEQYF.

This clonotype has only one observation. The chain is built from TRBV7-3 and TRBJ2-2; a possible D gene is TRBD1 (5 bases). The germline V gene has CDR1 SGHTA and CDR2 FQGTGA. There are 14 residues in the CDR3. V lost 1 base and J lost 5, with 8 bases in between. For the CDR3, the DNA is TGTGCCAGCAGCTTAATTGGGGCAACCGGGGAGCTGTTTTTT. Its translation is CASSLIGATGELFF.

The V call is TRBV11-1, the J call TRBJ2-2, with 8 bases lining up with TRBD2. Germline lookup yields CDR1 SGHAT and CDR2 FQDESV (reference sequence). The J segment lost 5 bases and the V segment lost 3 bases, leaving 5 bases of the junction unmatched. CDR3 length: 15 residues. In DNA form, the CDR3 reads TGTGCCAGCAGCTTCAGCGGGGGTCGTACCGGGGAGCTGTTTTTT. This translates into CASSFSGGRTGELFF. The whole variable domain, filled in from reference TRBV11-1 and TRBJ2-2, reads EAEVAQSPRYKITEKSQAVAFWCDPISGHATLYWYRQILGQGPELLVQFQDESVVDDSQLPKDRFSAERLKGVDSTLKIQPAELGDSAMYLCASSFSGGRTGELFFGEGSRLTVL.

V and J are TRBV30 and TRBJ2-1; TRBD1 might be the D (6 bases). In germline, CDR1 is GTSNPN, CDR2 SVGIG (reference sequence). CDR3 size: 11 residues. Trimming removed 5 bases at V and 5 bases at J, with 7 bases between. The CDR3 region has the DNA TGTGCCTGGGCAGGGGACAATGAGCAGTTCTTC. Its protein is CAWAGDNEQFF.

This clonotype has ten or more counts. The chain has TRBV20-1 and TRBJ2-2; D is possibly TRBD2 (5 bases). V was trimmed by 2 bases and J by 4 bases, leaving 20 bases between them. The CDR3 consists of 17 residues. Looked up from germline, CDR1 is DFQATT and CDR2 is SNEGSKA (reference sequence). CDR3 sequence (DNA): TGCAGTGCTAGATCCCTGTCGAGCGGCGGTGGCACCGGGGAGCTGTTTTTT. This encodes CSARSLSSGGGTGELFF.

The gene calls are TRBV7-6 and TRBJ2-3, with 11 bases that match TRBD2. CDR1 SGHVS and CDR2 FNYEAQ come from the germline V gene. The CDR3 is made up of 15 amino acids. The junction had 6 bases not matched to a gene; V was cut back by 5 bases and J by 5 bases. CDR3 in DNA: TGTGCCAGCAGCATTAGCGGGGGGGCTGAAGATACGCAGTATTTT. Translating gives CASSISGGAEDTQYF.

The chain employs TRBV28 and TRBJ2-1; 10 bases align to TRBD2. Germline CDR1 MDHEN, CDR2 SYDVKM. With V trimmed by 8 bases and J by 7 bases, 8 bases remained unmatched. This CDR3 is built from 14 residues. CDR3 bases: TGTGCCAGCTCTAGCGGGAGTCTGGGGAATGAGCAGTTCTTC. It specifies CASSSGSLGNEQFF.

J is TRBJ2-7 and V is TRBV4-1; 8 bases are a match to TRBD1. The CDR3 has 13 residues. CDR1 is MGHRA, CDR2 YSYEKL, per germline. With V trimmed by 0 bases and J by 8 bases, 3 bases remained unmatched. The CDR3 spells CASSQDQGAKQYF. As DNA, the CDR3 is TGCGCCAGCAGCCAAGATCAGGGGGCGAAGCAGTACTTC.